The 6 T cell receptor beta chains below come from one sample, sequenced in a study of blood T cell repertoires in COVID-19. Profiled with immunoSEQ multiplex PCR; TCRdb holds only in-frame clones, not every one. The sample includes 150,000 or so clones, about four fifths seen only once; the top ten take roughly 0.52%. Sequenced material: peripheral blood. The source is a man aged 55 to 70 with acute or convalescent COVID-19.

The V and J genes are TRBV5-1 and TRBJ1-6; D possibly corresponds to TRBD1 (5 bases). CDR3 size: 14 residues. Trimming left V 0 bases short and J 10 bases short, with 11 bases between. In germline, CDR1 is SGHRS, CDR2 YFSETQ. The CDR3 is CASSLVGGGSPLHF. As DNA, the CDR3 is TGCGCCAGCAGCTTGGTTGGGGGAGGCTCACCCCTCCACTTT. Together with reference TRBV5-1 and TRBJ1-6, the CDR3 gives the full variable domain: KAGVTQTPRYLIKTRGQQVTLSCSPISGHRSVSWYQQTPGQGLQFLFEYFSETQRNKGNFPGRFSGRQFSNSRSEMNVSTLELGDSALYLCASSLVGGGSPLHFGNGTRLTVT.

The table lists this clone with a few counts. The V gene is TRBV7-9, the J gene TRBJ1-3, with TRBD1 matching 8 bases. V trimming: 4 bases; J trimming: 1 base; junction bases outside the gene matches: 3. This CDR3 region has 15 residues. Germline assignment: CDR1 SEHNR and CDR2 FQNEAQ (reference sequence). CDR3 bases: TGTGCCAGCAGCTACACAGGGGGTTCTGGAAACACCATATATTTT. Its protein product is CASSYTGGSGNTIYF.

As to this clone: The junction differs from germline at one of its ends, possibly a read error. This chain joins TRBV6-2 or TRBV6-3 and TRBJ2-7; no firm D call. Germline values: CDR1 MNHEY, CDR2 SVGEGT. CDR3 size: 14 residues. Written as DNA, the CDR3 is TGTGCCAGCAGTTACCGACATACAGACCACACCTCGCACTTC. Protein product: CASSYRHTDHTSHF.

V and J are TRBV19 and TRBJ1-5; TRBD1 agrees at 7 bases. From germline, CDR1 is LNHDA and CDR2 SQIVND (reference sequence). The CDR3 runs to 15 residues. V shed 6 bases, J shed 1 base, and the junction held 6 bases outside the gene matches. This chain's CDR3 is CASRVGGGSNQPQHF. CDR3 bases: TGTGCCAGTAGGGTAGGAGGGGGCAGCAATCAGCCCCAGCATTTT.

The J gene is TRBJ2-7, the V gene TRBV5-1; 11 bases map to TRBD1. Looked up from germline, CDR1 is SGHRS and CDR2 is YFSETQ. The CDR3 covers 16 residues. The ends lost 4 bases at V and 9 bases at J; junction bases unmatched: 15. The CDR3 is CASSAMNRDRGSGQYF. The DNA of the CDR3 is TGCGCCAGCAGCGCGATGAACCGGGACAGGGGGTCGGGGCAGTACTTC.

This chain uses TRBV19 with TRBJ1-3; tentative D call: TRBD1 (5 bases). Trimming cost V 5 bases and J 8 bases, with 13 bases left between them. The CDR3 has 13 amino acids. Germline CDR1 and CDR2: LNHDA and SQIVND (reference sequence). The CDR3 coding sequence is TGTGCCAGTAGTCCCATCGGGGGTTACACCATATATTTT. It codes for CASSPIGGYTIYF.